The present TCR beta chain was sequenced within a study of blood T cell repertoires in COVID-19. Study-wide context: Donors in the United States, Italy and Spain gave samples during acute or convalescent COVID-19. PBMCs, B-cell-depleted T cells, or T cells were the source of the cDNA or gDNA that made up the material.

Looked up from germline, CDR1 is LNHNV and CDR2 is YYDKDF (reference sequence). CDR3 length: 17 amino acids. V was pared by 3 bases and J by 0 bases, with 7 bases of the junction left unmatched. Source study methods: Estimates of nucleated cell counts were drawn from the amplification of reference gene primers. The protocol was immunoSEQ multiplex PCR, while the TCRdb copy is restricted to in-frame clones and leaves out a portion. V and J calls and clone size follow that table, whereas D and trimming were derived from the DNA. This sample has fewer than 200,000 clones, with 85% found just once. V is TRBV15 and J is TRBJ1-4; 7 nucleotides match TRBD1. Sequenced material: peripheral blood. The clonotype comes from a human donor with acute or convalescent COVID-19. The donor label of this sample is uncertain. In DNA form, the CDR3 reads TGTGCCACCAGCAGGAAGACAGGGTCCACAACTAATGAAAAACTGTTTTTT. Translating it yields CATSRKTGSTTNEKLFF.